This T cell receptor (beta chain) was captured in a study of cytomegalovirus exposure and HLA in healthy donors. This CDR3 has 15 residues. Trimming left V 2 bases short and J 0 bases short, with 10 bases between. The V gene's germline CDR1 is KGHSH and CDR2 LQKENI. This clone was observed once. It was with 60 Vbeta and 13 Jbeta primers that the PCR ran. Assay: immunoSEQ multiplex PCR; the TCRdb copy retains only in-frame clones and omits some. The sample carries some 140,000 clones, approximately 77% recorded once. This chain connects TRBV18 to TRBJ1-1, with D unresolved. Sequenced: PBMCs. The source is a woman aged 55-69 years in good health and CMV-seronegative. CDR3 region: CASSPEGSMNTEAFF. Written as DNA, the CDR3 is TGTGCCAGCTCACCAGAGGGATCGATGAACACTGAAGCTTTCTTT.